The 13 T cell receptor beta chains given below trace back to one sample, sequenced in a study of technical replicates of blood from a handful of donors. Sequenced by immunoSEQ multiplex PCR; TCRdb stores in-frame clones only, minus some. This table holds under 100,000 clones, about 94% found once. The sample consisted of T cells isolated from PBMCs. The receptors here all came from a human donor in good health.

The chain has TRBV27 and TRBJ2-6, with D tentatively TRBD1 (5 bases). The CDR3 has 15 amino acids. Germline CDR1 reads MNHEY; CDR2 reads SMNVEV (reference sequence). V lost 4 bases, J lost 2 bases, and 9 bases lay in between. The CDR3 DNA follows: TGTGCCAGCAGTTCGACAGTCGCTGGGGCCAACGTCCTGACTTTC. Translating gives CASSSTVAGANVLTF.

This clone appeared once. This sequence joins TRBV7-3 and TRBJ2-5; TRBD2 matches 7 bases. Trimming removed 8 bases from V and 5 bases from J; junction bases left unmatched: 8. The CDR3 is 13 amino acids. From germline, CDR1 is SGHTA and CDR2 FQGTGA. The CDR3, as DNA: TGTGCCAGCGGCGCGGGGGTCGGCGAGACCCAGTACTTC. Residues: CASGAGVGETQYF.

V usage is TRBV2 and J usage is TRBJ2-7, with unresolved D. The germline gives CDR1 SNHLY, CDR2 FYNNEI. V lost 6 bases, J lost 6 bases, and 12 bases lay in between. This CDR3 spans 12 amino acids. In DNA form, the CDR3 reads TGTGCCAGCAGCCAACTCGAGCTCGAGCAGTACTTC. Its translation: CASSQLELEQYF.

The chain uses TRBV29-1 and TRBJ2-5; tentative D call: TRBD2 (7 bases). This CDR3 contains 13 residues. Trimming removed 8 bases from V and 5 bases from J, with 18 bases in between. The germline V gene has CDR1 SQVTM and CDR2 ANQGSEA. Here the CDR3 DNA reads TGCAGCTCCTCTGGGGGGGCTGGTGAGACCCAGTACTTC. The encoded protein is CSSSGGAGETQYF.

The chain couples TRBV5-1 to TRBJ1-5; tentatively, D is TRBD1 (5 bases). V was cut by 0 bases and J by 7 bases, with 11 bases left in between. Germline CDR1 and CDR2: SGHRS and YFSETQ. This CDR3 spans 14 amino acids. CDR3 sequence: CASSLAQGGQPQHF. Written as DNA, the CDR3 is TGCGCCAGCAGCTTGGCCCAGGGTGGACAGCCCCAGCATTTT.

CDR3 bases: TGTGCCAGCAGTGGGGGACTGAGCACAGATACGCAGTATTTT. It encodes CASSGGLSTDTQYF. The chain carries TRBV27 and TRBJ2-3; tentative D call: TRBD2 (6 bases). The germline gives CDR1 MNHEY, CDR2 SMNVEV (reference sequence). The germline V and J ends were trimmed by 5 bases and 0 bases, with 9 bases remaining between them. The CDR3 loop spans 14 amino acids.

The rearrangement uses TRBV7-8 and TRBJ1-2; D not resolved. Per the germline V gene, CDR1 is SGHVS and CDR2 is FQNEAQ. V was cut by 5 bases and J by 4 bases, with 17 bases left in between. CDR3 size: 15 residues. For the CDR3, the DNA is TGTGCCAGCAGCCCCCGGAGGGTTGGGAGCTATGGCTACACCTTC. Its translation: CASSPRRVGSYGYTF.

The rearrangement uses TRBV5-8 and TRBJ2-3; TRBD2 matches 7 bases. With V trimmed by 4 bases and J by 3 bases, 8 bases remained unmatched. The CDR3 is 15 amino acids. Germline V gene lookup returns CDR1 SGHTS and CDR2 YDEGEE. The CDR3: CASSRGGFETDTQYF. Written as DNA, the CDR3 is TGTGCCAGCAGCCGCGGGGGTTTCGAGACAGATACGCAGTATTTT.

The chain employs TRBV6-5 and TRBJ2-1; D possibly corresponds to TRBD2 (6 bases). From germline, CDR1 is MNHEY and CDR2 SVGAGI. Trimming shortened V by 3 bases and J by 5 bases, and 17 bases separated the two germline ends. This CDR3 comprises 16 residues. The chain's CDR3 is CASSYSGAGTNNEQFF. The DNA of the CDR3 is TGTGCCAGCAGTTATAGTGGGGCGGGAACTAACAATGAGCAGTTCTTC.

This clone has a single count. The gene calls are TRBV7-9 and TRBJ2-5; 9 nucleotides align to TRBD2. V gave up 4 bases and J gave up 0 bases; unmatched junction bases: 15. This CDR3 spans 19 amino acids. Germline assignment: CDR1 SEHNR and CDR2 FQNEAQ (reference sequence). CDR3 loop: CASSSSWGREGPNQETQYF. As DNA, the CDR3 is TGTGCCAGCAGCTCCTCGTGGGGGCGGGAGGGCCCTAACCAAGAGACCCAGTACTTC. The whole variable domain, filled in from reference TRBV7-9 and TRBJ2-5, reads DTGVSQNPRHKITKRGQNVTFRCDPISEHNRLYWYRQTLGQGPEFLTYFQNEAQLEKSRLLSDRFSAERPKGSFSTLEIQRTEQGDSAMYLCASSSSWGREGPNQETQYFGPGTRLLVL.

V is TRBV2 and J is TRBJ1-2; weak D call: TRBD1 (5 bases). The CDR3 covers 15 residues. V was clipped by 4 bases and J by 3 bases, with 15 bases between them. Germline assignment: CDR1 SNHLY and CDR2 FYNNEI. CDR3 residues: CASSALEGRDYGYTF. CDR3 nucleotide sequence: TGTGCCAGCAGTGCATTGGAGGGGAGGGACTATGGCTACACCTTC. The full variable domain, rest sourced from reference TRBV2 and TRBJ1-2, is EPEVTQTPSHQVTQMGQEVILRCVPISNHLYFYWYRQILGQKVEFLVSFYNNEISEKSEIFDDQFSVERPDGSNFTLKIRSTKLEDSAMYFCASSALEGRDYGYTFGSGTRLTVV.

The chain couples TRBV14 to TRBJ2-5; 9 bases fit TRBD1. CDR3 length: 13 amino acids. From germline, CDR1 is SGHDN and CDR2 FVKESK. The trim removed 8 bases at V and 5 bases at J, leaving 6 bases unmatched. This CDR3 is CASGGTGRETQYF. In DNA form, the CDR3 reads TGTGCCAGCGGAGGGACAGGGAGGGAGACCCAGTACTTC.

This clone was picked up a small number of times. The V call is TRBV9, the J call TRBJ1-1; 11 bases are shared with TRBD1. The V gene end was trimmed by 2 bases and the J gene end by 6 bases; junction bases not matched to a gene: 6. The CDR3 loop spans 15 amino acids. Germline V lookup: CDR1 SGDLS, CDR2 YYNGEE. The CDR3 DNA reads as TGTGCCAGCAGCGTTAGGGGACAGGGGGTAGCTGAAGCTTTCTTT. Translation gives CASSVRGQGVAEAFF.